This record covers a single T cell receptor (beta chain). The data originate from a study of Graves' ophthalmopathy and Graves' hyperthyroidism. Amplification targeted the TCR beta CDR3 regions, with RNA transcripts as the source material. Amplification began with first-round RT-PCR using HTBI primers, then second-round multiplex PCR was performed. In TCRdb, the multiplex PCR reads were re-called with MiXCR into one record per CDR3 protein. The data show about 550,000 distinct CDR3 sequences, 39% seen once. The CDR3 contains 11 residues. Losses at the gene ends were 6 bases for V and 10 bases for J; bases not matched to a gene: 3. Looked up from germline, CDR1 is SQVTM and CDR2 is ANQGSEA.

The specimen was peripheral blood or thyroid tissue (not recorded which). The source of this sequence is an adult man with Graves' hyperthyroidism. The chain links TRBV29-1 to TRBJ1-6; 7 bases match TRBD1. The chain's CDR3 is CSVDRDSPLHF. CDR3 bases: TGCAGCGTAGACAGGGACTCACCCCTCCACTTT.